The clone carrying this T cell receptor (beta chain) was counted between two and nine times. Its antigen remains unidentified. Preparing the TCRbeta library involved the use of unique molecular identifiers. TCRdb re-called the PCR reads with MiXCR, one entry per CDR3 protein. Of approximately 130,000 distinct CDR3 sequences listed, about a tenth are singletons. This sample stems from a study of T-cell reconstitution after alpha-beta-depleted transplantation in children. Study-level results: Alpha-beta T cells about two months after transplant reportedly derived from several hundred expanded graft clones. Newly made T cells mostly supplied T-cell counts and diversity one year after transplant.

Trimming stripped 1 base from V and 3 bases from J, with 11 bases between. There are 14 residues in the CDR3. Germline CDR1 GTSNPN, CDR2 SVGIG (reference sequence). Source: PBMCs, mostly from graft donor cells, taken 180 days after TCRalphabeta/CD19-depleted stem cell transplant. The chain combines TRBV30 with TRBJ2-3; D is unclear. The sequence was collected from a girl younger than two who had a stem cell transplant for combined immunodeficiency, so the T cells may come from the graft donor. The CDR3 sequence is CAWSGTVYTDTQYF. In DNA, the CDR3 is TGTGCCTGGAGTGGGACGGTTTATACAGATACGCAGTATTTT.